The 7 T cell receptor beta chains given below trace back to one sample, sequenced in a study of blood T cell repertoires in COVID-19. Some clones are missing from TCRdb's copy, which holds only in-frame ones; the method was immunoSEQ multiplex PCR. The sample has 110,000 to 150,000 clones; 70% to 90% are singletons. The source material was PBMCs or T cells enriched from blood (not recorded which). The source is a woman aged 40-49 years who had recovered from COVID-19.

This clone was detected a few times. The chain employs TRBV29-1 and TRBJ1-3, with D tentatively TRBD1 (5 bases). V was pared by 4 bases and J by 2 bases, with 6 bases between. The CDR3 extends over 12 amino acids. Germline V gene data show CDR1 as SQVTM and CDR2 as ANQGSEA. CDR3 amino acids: CSVVGAGNTIYF. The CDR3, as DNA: TGCAGCGTTGTAGGGGCTGGAAACACCATATATTTT. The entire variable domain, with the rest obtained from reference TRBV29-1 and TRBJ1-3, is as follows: SAVISQKPSRDICQRGTSLTIQCQVDSQVTMMFWYRQQPGQSLTLIATANQGSEATYESGFVIDKFPISRPNLTFSTLTVSNMSPEDSSIYLCSVVGAGNTIYFGEGSWLTVV.

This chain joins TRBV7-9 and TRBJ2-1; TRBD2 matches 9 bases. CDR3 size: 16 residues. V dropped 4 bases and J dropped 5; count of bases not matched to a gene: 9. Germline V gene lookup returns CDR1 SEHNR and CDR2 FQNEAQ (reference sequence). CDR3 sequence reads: CASSSPGAGGDNEQFF. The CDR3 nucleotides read TGTGCCAGCAGCTCCCCCGGTGCGGGAGGGGACAATGAGCAGTTCTTC.

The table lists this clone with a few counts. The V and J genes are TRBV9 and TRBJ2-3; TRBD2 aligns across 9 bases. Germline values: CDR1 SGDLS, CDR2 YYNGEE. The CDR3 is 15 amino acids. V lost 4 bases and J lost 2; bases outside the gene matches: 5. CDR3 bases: TGTGCCAGCAGCTCAACTAGCGGGCTCACAGATACGCAGTATTTT. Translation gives CASSSTSGLTDTQYF. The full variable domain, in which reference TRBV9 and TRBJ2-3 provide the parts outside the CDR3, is DSGVTQTPKHLITATGQRVTLRCSPRSGDLSVYWYQQSLDQGLQFLIQYYNGEERAKGNILERFSAQQFPDLHSELNLSSLELGDSALYFCASSSTSGLTDTQYFGPGTRLTVL.

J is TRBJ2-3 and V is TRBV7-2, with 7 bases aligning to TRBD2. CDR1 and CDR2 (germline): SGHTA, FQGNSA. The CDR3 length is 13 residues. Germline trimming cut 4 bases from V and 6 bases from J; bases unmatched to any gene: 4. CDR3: CASSSWTRDTQYF. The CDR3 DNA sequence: TGTGCCAGCAGCTCTTGGACTAGGGATACGCAGTATTTT.

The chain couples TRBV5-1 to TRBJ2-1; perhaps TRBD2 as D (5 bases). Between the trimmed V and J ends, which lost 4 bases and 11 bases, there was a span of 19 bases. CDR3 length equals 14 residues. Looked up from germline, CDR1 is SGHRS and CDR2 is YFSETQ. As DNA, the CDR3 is TGCGCCAGCAGCGGGGTTACTGGAGAGGGAAAGCAGTTCTTC. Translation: CASSGVTGEGKQFF.

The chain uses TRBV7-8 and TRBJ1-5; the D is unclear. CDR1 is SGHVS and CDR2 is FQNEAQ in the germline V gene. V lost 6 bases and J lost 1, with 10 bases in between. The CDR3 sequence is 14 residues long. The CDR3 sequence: CASRPGRSNQPQHF. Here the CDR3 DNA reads TGTGCCAGCAGACCAGGAAGGAGCAATCAGCCCCAGCATTTT. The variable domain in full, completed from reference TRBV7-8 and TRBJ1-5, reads GAGVSQSPRYKVAKRGQDVALRCDPISGHVSLFWYQQALGQGPEFLTYFQNEAQLDKSGLPSDRFFAERPEGSVSTLKIQRTQQEDSAVYLCASRPGRSNQPQHFGDGTRLSIL.

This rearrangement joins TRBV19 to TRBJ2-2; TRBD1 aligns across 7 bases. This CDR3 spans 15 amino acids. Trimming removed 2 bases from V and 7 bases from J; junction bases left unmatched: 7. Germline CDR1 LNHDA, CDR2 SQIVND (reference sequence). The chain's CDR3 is CASSISRGYGGELFF. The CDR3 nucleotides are TGTGCCAGTAGTATATCCAGGGGGTACGGCGGGGAGCTGTTTTTT. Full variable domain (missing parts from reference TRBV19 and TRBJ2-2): DGGITQSPKYLFRKEGQNVTLSCEQNLNHDAMYWYRQDPGQGLRLIYYSQIVNDFQKGDIAEGYSVSREKKESFPLTVTSAQKNPTAFYLCASSISRGYGGELFFGEGSRLTVL.